The next 10 T cell receptor beta chains were all read from a single sample in a study of cytomegalovirus exposure and HLA in healthy donors. Measured with immunoSEQ multiplex PCR; TCRdb has only the in-frame clones, and not every one. The sample comprises 82,000 or so clones, 93% of which are singletons, and 0.65% to 0.7% rests with the top ten. The sequenced sample consisted of PBMCs. The source of these receptors is a man aged 18 to 30 in good health and CMV-seronegative.

The chain links TRBV18 to TRBJ2-5; D ambiguous. V gave up 1 base and J gave up 3 bases, with 12 bases separating them. Germline V lookup: CDR1 KGHSH, CDR2 LQKENI. This CDR3 contains 15 residues. The CDR3 region has the DNA TGTGCCAGCTCACCACGCACTGGTTTAAAAGAGACCCAGTACTTC. Translation gives CASSPRTGLKETQYF.

This chain connects TRBV5-8 to TRBJ2-7, with TRBD1 identical over 7 bases. Unmatched junction bases numbered 6, after V lost 0 bases and J lost 3 bases. The germline gives CDR1 SGHTS, CDR2 YDEGEE. CDR3 length: 15 amino acids. The CDR3 region is CASSLGTGPLYEQYF. In DNA, the CDR3 is TGTGCCAGCAGCTTGGGGACAGGTCCCCTCTACGAGCAGTACTTC.

The chain has TRBV19 and TRBJ1-4, with 7 bases aligning to TRBD1. In germline, CDR1 is LNHDA, CDR2 SQIVND (reference sequence). The CDR3 covers 14 residues. After removal of 1 base from V and 8 bases from J, the junction contained 4 bases not matched to a gene. The chain's CDR3 is CASSIGQGGEKLFF. The CDR3, as DNA: TGTGCCAGTAGTATAGGACAAGGGGGCGAAAAACTGTTTTTT.

The chain is built from TRBV10-3 and TRBJ1-3; a weak D match, TRBD1 (5 bases). Trimming removed 7 bases from V and 3 bases from J, with 10 bases in between. The germline V gene encodes CDR1 ENHRY and CDR2 SYGVKD. CDR3 length equals 13 residues. The CDR3 protein is CAINQGGGNTIYF. CDR3 DNA sequence: TGTGCCATCAACCAGGGAGGTGGAAACACCATATATTTT.

The chain employs TRBV6-5 and TRBJ2-3; TRBD1 matches at 7 bases. The germline V gene encodes CDR1 MNHEY and CDR2 SVGAGI. Unmatched junction bases numbered 3, after V lost 2 bases and J lost 1 base. The CDR3 length is 15 residues. The CDR3 coding sequence is TGTGCCAGCAGTTACAGCGGACAGGGCACAGATACGCAGTATTTT. Its translation is CASSYSGQGTDTQYF.

This clone was seen once. The chain links TRBV19 to TRBJ1-4, with D perhaps matching TRBD1 (5 bases). The length of the CDR3 is 15 residues. Germline CDR1 and CDR2: LNHDA and SQIVND (reference sequence). Trimming removed 1 base from V and 2 bases from J, with 8 bases in between. The DNA for the CDR3 is TGTGCCAGTAGTATAGGTTCAGGGACTAATGAAAAACTGTTTTTT. This gives the protein CASSIGSGTNEKLFF.

The chain carries TRBV5-1 and TRBJ1-1; 8 positions match TRBD1. V lost 3 bases, J lost 2 bases, and 3 bases stayed unmatched. In germline, CDR1 is SGHRS, CDR2 YFSETQ. There are 14 residues in the CDR3. CDR3 in amino acids: CASSSTGANTEAFF. The CDR3 bases are TGCGCCAGCAGCTCGACAGGGGCAAACACTGAAGCTTTCTTT.

CDR3 protein: CASSRRPGTPRGNEQFF. The CDR3 DNA follows: TGCGCCAGCAGCCGCAGACCCGGGACCCCGAGGGGGAATGAGCAGTTCTTC. V is TRBV4-3 and J is TRBJ2-1; D is perhaps TRBD1 (6 bases). The germline gives CDR1 LGHNA, CDR2 YSLEER. The V and J ends lost 4 bases and 7 bases respectively, with 23 bases between them. The length of the CDR3 is 17 residues.

The gene calls are TRBV9 and TRBJ1-5; D is perhaps TRBD1 (5 bases). This CDR3 has 14 residues. Germline V gives CDR1 SGDLS, CDR2 YYNGEE. V was pared by 0 bases and J by 5 bases, with 9 bases between. In DNA, the CDR3 is TGTGCCAGCAGCGTAGGGACACTCGATCAGCCCCAGCATTTT. It yields the protein CASSVGTLDQPQHF. The full variable domain, with the rest looked up from reference TRBV9 and TRBJ1-5, is DSGVTQTPKHLITATGQRVTLRCSPRSGDLSVYWYQQSLDQGLQFLIQYYNGEERAKGNILERFSAQQFPDLHSELNLSSLELGDSALYFCASSVGTLDQPQHFGDGTRLSIL.

V and J are TRBV2 and TRBJ1-3; D not resolved. Trimming pared 1 base from V and 10 bases from J, leaving 11 bases between. Germline V lookup: CDR1 SNHLY, CDR2 FYNNEI. This CDR3 comprises 13 residues. CDR3 nucleotide sequence: TGTGCCAGCAGTGAAGACGGGATTGGAACCATATATTTT. This encodes CASSEDGIGTIYF. Supplemented by reference TRBV2 and TRBJ1-3, the full variable domain reads EPEVTQTPSHQVTQMGQEVILRCVPISNHLYFYWYRQILGQKVEFLVSFYNNEISEKSEIFDDQFSVERPDGSNFTLKIRSTKLEDSAMYFCASSEDGIGTIYFGEGSWLTVV.